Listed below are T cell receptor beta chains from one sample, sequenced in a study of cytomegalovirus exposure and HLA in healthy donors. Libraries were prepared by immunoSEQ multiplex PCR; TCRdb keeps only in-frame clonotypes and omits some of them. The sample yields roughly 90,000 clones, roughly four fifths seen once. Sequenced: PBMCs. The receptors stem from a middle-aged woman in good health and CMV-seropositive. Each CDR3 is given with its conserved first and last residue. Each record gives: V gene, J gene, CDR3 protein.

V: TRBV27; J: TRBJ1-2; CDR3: CASMGQSNYGYTF
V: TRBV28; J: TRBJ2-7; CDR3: CAIVRRAGAGEQYF
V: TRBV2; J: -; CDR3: CASKKEATSGTYEQYF
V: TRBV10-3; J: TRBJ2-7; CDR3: CAIRPRDSYEQYF
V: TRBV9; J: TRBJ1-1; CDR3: CASSTGTGGTEAFF
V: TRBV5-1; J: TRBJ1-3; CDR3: CASSPGLSGSGNTIYF
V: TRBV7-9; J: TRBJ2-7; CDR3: CSSSLDPGQGSYEQYF
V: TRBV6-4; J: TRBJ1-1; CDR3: CASSEPSSHTEAFF
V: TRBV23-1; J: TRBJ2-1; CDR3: CASSPHRVSYNEQFF
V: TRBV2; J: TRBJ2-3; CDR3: CASSVAGGGDTQYF
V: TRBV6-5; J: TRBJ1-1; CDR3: CASSKGTGIFF
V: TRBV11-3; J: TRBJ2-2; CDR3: CASSKGRGQLGELFF
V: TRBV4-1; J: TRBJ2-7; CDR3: CASSPLGQVYEQYF
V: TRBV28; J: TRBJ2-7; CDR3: CASSWRTADEQYF
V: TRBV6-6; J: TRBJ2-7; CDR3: CASSQIAREVGEQYF
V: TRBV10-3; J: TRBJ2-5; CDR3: CAISGDRGETQYF
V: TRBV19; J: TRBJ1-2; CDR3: CASRPTGGNYGYTF
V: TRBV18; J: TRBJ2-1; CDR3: CASSRQVDEQFF
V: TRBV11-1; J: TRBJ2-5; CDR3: CASSYGQGEETQYF
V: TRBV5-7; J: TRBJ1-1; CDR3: CASSSRFEAFF
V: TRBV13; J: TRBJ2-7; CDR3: CASSHRTSGSNQTWYEQYF
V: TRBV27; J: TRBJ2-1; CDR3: CASSWIGGSSYNEQFF
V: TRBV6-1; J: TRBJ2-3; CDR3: CASSESITDTQYF
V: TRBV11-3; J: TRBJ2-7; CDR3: CASSAQLGLAGSYEQYF
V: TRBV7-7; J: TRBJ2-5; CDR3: CASSRNPGGRETQYF
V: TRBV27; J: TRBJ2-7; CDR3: CASSFAGGEQYF
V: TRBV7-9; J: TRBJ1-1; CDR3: CASSFWGGDTEAFF
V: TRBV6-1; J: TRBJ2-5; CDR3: CASSLLAGGAETQYF
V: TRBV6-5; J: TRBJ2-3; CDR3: CASSYSSGVITDTQYF
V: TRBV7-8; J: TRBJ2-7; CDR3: CASSLYRGSPYEQYF
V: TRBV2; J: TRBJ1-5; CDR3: CASSGESNQPQHF
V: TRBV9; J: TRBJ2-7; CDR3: CASSVGTAPNYEQYF
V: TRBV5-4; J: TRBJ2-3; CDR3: CASSLVVGLAGDTQYF
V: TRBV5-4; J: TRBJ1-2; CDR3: CASSSTDTGAYGYTF
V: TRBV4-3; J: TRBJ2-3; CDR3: CASSCTSRGTSRRTDTQYF